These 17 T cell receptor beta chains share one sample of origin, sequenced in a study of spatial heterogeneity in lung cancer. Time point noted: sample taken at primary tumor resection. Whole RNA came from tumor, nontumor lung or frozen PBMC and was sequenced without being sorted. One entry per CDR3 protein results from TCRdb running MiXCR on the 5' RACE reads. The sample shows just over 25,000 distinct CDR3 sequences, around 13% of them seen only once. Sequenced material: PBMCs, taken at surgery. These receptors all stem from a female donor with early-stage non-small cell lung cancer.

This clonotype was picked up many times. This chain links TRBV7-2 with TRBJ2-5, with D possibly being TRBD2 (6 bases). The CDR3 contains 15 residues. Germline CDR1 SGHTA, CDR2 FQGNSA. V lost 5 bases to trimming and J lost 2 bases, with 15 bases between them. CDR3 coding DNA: TGTGCCAGCAGCGCACCGGCTAGCGTTCAAGAGACCCAGTACTTC. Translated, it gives CASSAPASVQETQYF. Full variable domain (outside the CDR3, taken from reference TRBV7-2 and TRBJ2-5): GAGVSQSPSNKVTEKGKDVELRCDPISGHTALYWYRQSLGQGLEFLIYFQGNSAPDKSGLPSDRFSAERTGGSVSTLTIQRTQQEDSAVYLCASSAPASVQETQYFGPGTRLLVL.

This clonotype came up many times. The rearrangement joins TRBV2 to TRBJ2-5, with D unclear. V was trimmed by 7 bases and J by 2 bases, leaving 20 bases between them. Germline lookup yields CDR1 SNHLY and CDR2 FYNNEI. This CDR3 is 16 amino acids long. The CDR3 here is CASTSVDRTSQETQYF. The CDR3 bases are TGTGCCAGCACCTCGGTCGACCGAACATCTCAAGAGACCCAGTACTTC.

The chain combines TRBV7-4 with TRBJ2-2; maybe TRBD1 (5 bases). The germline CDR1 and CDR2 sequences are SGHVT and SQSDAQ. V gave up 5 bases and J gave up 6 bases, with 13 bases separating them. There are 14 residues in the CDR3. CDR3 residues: CASSAQQASGELFF. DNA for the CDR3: TGTGCCAGCAGCGCCCAACAGGCGTCCGGGGAGCTGTTTTTT.

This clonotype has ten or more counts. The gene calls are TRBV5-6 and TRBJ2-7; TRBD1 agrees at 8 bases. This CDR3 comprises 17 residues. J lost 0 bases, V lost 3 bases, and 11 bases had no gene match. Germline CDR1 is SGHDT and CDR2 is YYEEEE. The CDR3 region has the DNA TGTGCCAGCAGCTCCGGACAGGGCTTCTATAACTCCTACGAGCAGTACTTC. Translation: CASSSGQGFYNSYEQYF. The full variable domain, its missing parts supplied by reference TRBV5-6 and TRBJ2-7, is DAGVTQSPTHLIKTRGQQVTLRCSPKSGHDTVSWYQQALGQGPQFIFQYYEEEERQRGNFPDRFSGHQFPNYSSELNVNALLLGDSALYLCASSSGQGFYNSYEQYFGPGTRLTVT.

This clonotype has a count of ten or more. CDR3 loop: CSANAGGGTYEQYV. The DNA of the CDR3 is TGCAGTGCTAACGCAGGGGGCGGAACCTACGAGCAGTACGTC. The genes are TRBV20-1 and TRBJ2-7; 8 positions agree with TRBD1. This CDR3 is built from 14 residues. The germline CDR1 and CDR2 sequences are DFQATT and SNEGSKA (reference sequence). J lost 2 bases, V lost 4 bases, and 7 bases had no gene match.

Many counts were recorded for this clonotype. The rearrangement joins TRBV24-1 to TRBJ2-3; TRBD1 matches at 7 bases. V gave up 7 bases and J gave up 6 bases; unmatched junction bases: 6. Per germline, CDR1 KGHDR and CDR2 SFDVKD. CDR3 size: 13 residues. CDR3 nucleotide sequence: TGTGCCACCAGGGACCCACAGGGGGATACGCAGTATTTT. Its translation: CATRDPQGDTQYF.

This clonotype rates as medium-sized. CDR3 region: CASSYSGSSSYEQYV. The CDR3 nucleotides are TGTGCCAGCAGTTACTCCGGGAGCAGCTCCTACGAGCAGTACGTC. The genes are TRBV6-2 or TRBV6-3 and TRBJ2-7; tentatively, D is TRBD2 (6 bases). This CDR3 comprises 15 residues. Germline assignment: CDR1 MNHEY and CDR2 SVGEGT. V shed 0 bases and J shed 0 bases, with 9 bases lying between them.

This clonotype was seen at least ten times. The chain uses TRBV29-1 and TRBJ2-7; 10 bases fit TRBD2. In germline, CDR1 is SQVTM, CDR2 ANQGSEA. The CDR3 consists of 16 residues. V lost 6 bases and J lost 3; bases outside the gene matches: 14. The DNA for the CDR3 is TGCAGCGTGGCCCCCCCGACTAGCGGGTTAGACTACGAGCAGTACTTC. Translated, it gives CSVAPPTSGLDYEQYF.

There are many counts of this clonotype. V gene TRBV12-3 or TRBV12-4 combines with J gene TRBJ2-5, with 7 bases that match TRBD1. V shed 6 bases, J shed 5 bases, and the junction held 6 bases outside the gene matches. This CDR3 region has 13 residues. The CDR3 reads CASSPDRVETQYF. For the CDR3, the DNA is TGTGCCAGCAGCCCCGACAGGGTTGAGACCCAGTACTTC.

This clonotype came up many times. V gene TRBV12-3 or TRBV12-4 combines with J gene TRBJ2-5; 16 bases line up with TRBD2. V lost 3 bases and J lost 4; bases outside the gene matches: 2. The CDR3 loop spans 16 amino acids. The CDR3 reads CASSFGTSGRGETQYF. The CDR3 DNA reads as TGTGCCAGCAGTTTCGGGACTAGCGGGAGGGGAGAGACCCAGTACTTC.

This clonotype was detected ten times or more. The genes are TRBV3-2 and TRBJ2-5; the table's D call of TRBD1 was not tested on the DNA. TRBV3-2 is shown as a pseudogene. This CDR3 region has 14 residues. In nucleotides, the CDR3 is TGTGCCAGCAGCCCTTCGGACAGGGGAGAGACCCAGTACTTC. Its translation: CASSPSDRGETQYF.

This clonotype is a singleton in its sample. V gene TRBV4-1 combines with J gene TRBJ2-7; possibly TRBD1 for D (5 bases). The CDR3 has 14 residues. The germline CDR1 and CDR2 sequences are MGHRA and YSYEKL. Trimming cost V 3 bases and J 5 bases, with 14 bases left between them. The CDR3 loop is CASSHLQGSHEQYF. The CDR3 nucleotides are TGCGCCAGCAGCCACCTCCAGGGTAGCCACGAGCAGTACTTC.

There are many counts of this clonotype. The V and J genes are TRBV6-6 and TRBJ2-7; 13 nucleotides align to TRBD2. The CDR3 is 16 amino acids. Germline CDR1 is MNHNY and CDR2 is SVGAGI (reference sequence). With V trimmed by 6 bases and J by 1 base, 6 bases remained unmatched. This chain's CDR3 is CASSTTSGRESYEQYF. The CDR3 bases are TGTGCCAGCAGCACAACTAGCGGGAGGGAGTCCTACGAGCAGTACTTC.

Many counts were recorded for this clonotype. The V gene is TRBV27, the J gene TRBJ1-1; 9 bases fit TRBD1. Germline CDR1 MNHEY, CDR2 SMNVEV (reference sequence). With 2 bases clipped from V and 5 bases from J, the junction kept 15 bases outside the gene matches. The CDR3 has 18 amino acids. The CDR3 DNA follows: TGTGCCAGCAGTTTACGCAAGTGGATTGACAGGGGGAAGACTGAAGCTTTCTTT. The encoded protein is CASSLRKWIDRGKTEAFF.

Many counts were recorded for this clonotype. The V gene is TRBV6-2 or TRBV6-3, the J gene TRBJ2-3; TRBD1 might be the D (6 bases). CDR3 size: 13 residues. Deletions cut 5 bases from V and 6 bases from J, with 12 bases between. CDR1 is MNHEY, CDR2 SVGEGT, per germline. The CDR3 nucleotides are TGTGCCAGCAGTCCACCGAGGGGGGATACGCAGTATTTT. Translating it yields CASSPPRGDTQYF.

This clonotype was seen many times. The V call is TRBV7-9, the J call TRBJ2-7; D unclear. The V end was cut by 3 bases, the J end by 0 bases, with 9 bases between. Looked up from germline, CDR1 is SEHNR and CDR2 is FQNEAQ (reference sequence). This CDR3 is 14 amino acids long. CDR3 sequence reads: CASSFSRDSYEQYF. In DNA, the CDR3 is TGTGCCAGCAGCTTTTCCAGAGACTCCTACGAGCAGTACTTC.

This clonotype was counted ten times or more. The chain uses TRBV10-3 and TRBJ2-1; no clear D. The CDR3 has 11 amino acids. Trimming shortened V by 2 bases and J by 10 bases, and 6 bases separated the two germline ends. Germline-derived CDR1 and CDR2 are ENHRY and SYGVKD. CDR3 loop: CAISEQDEQFF. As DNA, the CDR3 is TGTGCCATCAGTGAGCAGGACGAGCAGTTCTTC.